Following are 25 T cell receptor beta chains from one sample sequenced in a study of T cells in Graves' hyperthyroidism and ophthalmopathy. Using RNA transcripts as the source, TCR beta CDR3 regions were amplified. HTBI primers drove first-round RT-PCR of the TCR CDR3. TCRdb analysed the multiplex PCR reads with MiXCR anew, one entry per CDR3 protein. Altogether about 380,000 distinct CDR3 sequences are present, approximately 17% being singletons, with the ten largest covering 40%. Input material: blood. These receptors were obtained from a man between 18 and 29 years old with Graves' ophthalmopathy.

This clonotype occurred many times. The chain combines TRBV6-2 or TRBV6-3 with TRBJ2-7; D uncertain. The CDR3 runs to 12 residues. The ends were cut back, 8 bases at V and 2 bases at J, with 10 bases in the middle. The germline V gene encodes CDR1 MNHEY and CDR2 SVGEGT. The CDR3 region is CASVGKAYEQYF. CDR3 in DNA: TGTGCCAGCGTGGGAAAAGCCTACGAGCAGTACTTC.

The chain is built from TRBV6-1 and TRBJ1-3; D is perhaps TRBD1 (6 bases). Per germline, CDR1 MNHNS and CDR2 SASEGT. V lost 8 bases and J 4 bases, leaving 12 bases between the germline ends. The CDR3 contains 13 residues. For the CDR3, the DNA is TGTGCCAGCGGAGGGGGAATCGGAAACACCATATATTTT. Residues: CASGGGIGNTIYF.

This clonotype was seen repeatedly, ten times or more. This chain links TRBV2 with TRBJ1-1; 7 bases are a match to TRBD1. V lost 11 bases to trimming and J lost 4 bases; unmatched junction nucleotides: 7. Germline CDR1 SNHLY, CDR2 FYNNEI. There are 12 residues in the CDR3. CDR3 amino acids: CAGTARGTEAFF. In DNA, the CDR3 is TGTGCCGGGACAGCCCGGGGCACTGAAGCTTTCTTT.

There are a few counts of this clonotype. This chain uses TRBV20-1 with TRBJ2-3; the match to TRBD1 covers 8 bases. Germline V lookup: CDR1 DFQATT, CDR2 SNEGSKA (reference sequence). This CDR3 spans 15 amino acids. The V and J ends lost 3 bases and 2 bases, in that order; junction bases with no gene match: 7. As DNA, the CDR3 is TGCAGTGCTAGGAGTGACAGGGGCTACACAGATACGCAGTATTTT. This encodes CSARSDRGYTDTQYF.

This clonotype was picked up many times. This rearrangement joins TRBV2 to TRBJ2-4, with TRBD1 matching over 8 bases. Germline V gene data show CDR1 as SNHLY and CDR2 as FYNNEI. After removal of 3 bases from V and 0 bases from J, the junction contained 4 bases not matched to a gene. CDR3 length: 16 amino acids. Written as DNA, the CDR3 is TGTGCCAGCAGTGAGACAGGGGTACTAGCCAAAAACATTCAGTACTTC. This gives the protein CASSETGVLAKNIQYF.

This clonotype occurred many times. The V gene is TRBV27, the J gene TRBJ2-3; the D call may be TRBD1 or TRBD2 (6 bases each). Germline CDR1 reads MNHEY; CDR2 reads SMNVEV (reference sequence). This CDR3 spans 15 amino acids. V was pared by 5 bases and J by 5 bases, with 17 bases between. CDR3 amino acids: CASSDGRGGGDTQYF. CDR3 bases: TGTGCCAGCAGTGATGGCAGGGGAGGCGGAGATACGCAGTATTTT.

The V gene is TRBV4-1, the J gene TRBJ2-1, with D uncertain. CDR1 is MGHRA, CDR2 YSYEKL, per germline. Trimming stripped 0 bases from V and 6 bases from J, with 6 bases between. This CDR3 comprises 13 residues. CDR3 nucleotide sequence: TGCGCCAGCAGCCAAGATGATGGCAATGAGCAGTTCTTC. It is translated as CASSQDDGNEQFF.

This sequence joins TRBV10-3 and TRBJ2-7; 10 positions match TRBD1. CDR3 size: 14 residues. V shed 4 bases, J shed 3 bases, and the junction held 3 bases outside the gene matches. Germline V gene data show CDR1 as ENHRY and CDR2 as SYGVKD. The CDR3 DNA reads TGTGCCATCAGTGCAGGACAGGGGGGCTACGAGCAGTACTTC. As protein: CAISAGQGGYEQYF.

The chain uses TRBV20-1 and TRBJ2-4; D is possibly TRBD2 (7 bases). The V gene lost 6 bases and the J gene lost 7 bases, with 19 bases spanning the gap. Germline V gives CDR1 DFQATT, CDR2 SNEGSKA (reference sequence). CDR3 length: 14 amino acids. The CDR3 sequence is CSAGGAGLGNIQYF. The CDR3 DNA is TGCAGTGCGGGGGGGGCAGGGCTGGGGAACATTCAGTACTTC.

The chain recombines TRBV27 with TRBJ2-3; unclear D gene. The CDR3 has 13 residues. Germline V gene data show CDR1 as MNHEY and CDR2 as SMNVEV (reference sequence). V gave up 3 bases and J gave up 4 bases, with 8 bases separating them. CDR3 DNA: TGTGCCAGCAGTTTGGGGAACGCAGATACGCAGTATTTT. Translation gives CASSLGNADTQYF.

The J gene is TRBJ2-2, the V gene TRBV9; a possible D gene is TRBD1 (5 bases). CDR3 size: 15 residues. Germline V gene data show CDR1 as SGDLS and CDR2 as YYNGEE. Trimming shortened V by 4 bases and J by 5 bases, and 15 bases separated the two germline ends. This CDR3 reads CASSSSGGATGELFF. CDR3 DNA sequence: TGTGCCAGCAGCTCCTCAGGTGGGGCAACCGGGGAGCTGTTTTTT.

There are many counts of this clonotype. V gene TRBV28 combines with J gene TRBJ1-2; D unclear. V was shortened by 3 bases and J by 4 bases, with 9 bases between the two germline ends. The germline gives CDR1 MDHEN, CDR2 SYDVKM. The CDR3 contains 13 residues. The CDR3 spells CASSLAGFYGYTF. In nucleotides, the CDR3 is TGTGCCAGCAGTTTGGCGGGCTTCTATGGCTACACCTTC.

This clonotype was detected a few times. The V call is TRBV6-1, the J call TRBJ1-6; D is ambiguous. Germline-derived CDR1 and CDR2 are MNHNS and SASEGT. This CDR3 has 15 residues. Trimming took 5 bases from V and 10 from J, leaving 18 bases between them. This chain's CDR3 is CASSWDSGRESPLHF. As DNA, the CDR3 is TGTGCCAGCAGTTGGGATTCGGGTAGGGAATCACCCCTCCACTTT.

In its sample, this clonotype was seen many times. This chain connects TRBV27 to TRBJ2-7; 8 bases map to TRBD2. The CDR3 contains 15 residues. Germline assignment: CDR1 MNHEY and CDR2 SMNVEV (reference sequence). The V gene end was trimmed by 4 bases and the J gene end by 3 bases; junction bases not matched to a gene: 8. The CDR3: CASSSGRGESYEQYF. DNA of the CDR3: TGTGCCAGCAGTTCGGGGCGGGGGGAAAGCTACGAGCAGTACTTC.

The chain carries TRBV5-4 and TRBJ1-5; no clear D. The CDR3 extends over 13 amino acids. Germline CDR1 SGHNT, CDR2 YYREEE (reference sequence). V was shortened by 3 bases and J by 5 bases, with 9 bases between the two germline ends. CDR3 region: CASSSRPDQPQHF. The CDR3 bases are TGTGCCAGCAGCTCTAGACCCGATCAGCCCCAGCATTTT.

This clonotype was recorded many times. The chain couples TRBV7-2 to TRBJ2-7, with 7 positions matching TRBD1. Trimming removed 1 base from V and 4 bases from J; junction bases left unmatched: 4. The CDR3 is 14 residues long. Germline CDR1 and CDR2: SGHTA and FQGNSA. CDR3 amino acids: CASSLGTGFYEQYF. The CDR3 DNA sequence: TGTGCCAGCAGCTTAGGGACAGGCTTTTACGAGCAGTACTTC.

The chain is built from TRBV6-2 or TRBV6-3 and TRBJ1-1, with no clear D. From germline, CDR1 is MNHEY and CDR2 SVGEGT. The V end was cut by 2 bases, the J end by 3 bases, with 19 bases between. CDR3 size: 17 residues. CDR3 loop: CASSYAPGASVDTEAFF. The CDR3 nucleotides are TGTGCCAGCAGTTACGCGCCAGGAGCCTCCGTGGACACTGAAGCTTTCTTT.

This clonotype was observed at least ten times. The chain couples TRBV12-3 or TRBV12-4 to TRBJ2-3; D perhaps matches TRBD1 (5 bases). The CDR3 covers 15 residues. Trimming took off 1 base at V and 6 bases at J, with 14 bases between the two ends. The CDR3 DNA is TGTGCCAGCAGTTTAGTAGGGGCCACAGGCGATACGCAGTATTTT. Translation: CASSLVGATGDTQYF.

This clonotype has a handful of counts. The chain recombines TRBV27 with TRBJ1-6, with D uncertain. Per germline, CDR1 MNHEY and CDR2 SMNVEV (reference sequence). Trimming stripped 7 bases from V and 3 bases from J, with 13 bases between. This CDR3 spans 15 amino acids. The CDR3 here is CASKDAKVYNSPLHF. CDR3 DNA: TGTGCCAGCAAGGATGCCAAGGTCTATAATTCACCCCTCCACTTT.

Ten or more counts support this clonotype. The gene calls are TRBV3-1 and TRBJ2-3, with 8 bases lining up with TRBD2. Trimming removed 1 base from V and 6 bases from J; junction bases left unmatched: 9. This CDR3 has 16 amino acids. CDR1 and CDR2 (germline): LGHDT, YNNKEL (reference sequence). CDR3 nucleotides: TGTGCCAGCAGCCAAGGACCAGCGGGGGTCAGGGATACGCAGTATTTT. It codes for CASSQGPAGVRDTQYF.

This clonotype was seen only a few times. The chain combines TRBV13 with TRBJ2-1; D is unclear. Germline lookup yields CDR1 PRHDT and CDR2 FYEKMQ (reference sequence). The V and J ends lost 3 bases and 0 bases respectively, with 12 bases between them. The CDR3 has 16 residues. The CDR3 region is CASSLIVRSSYNEQFF. CDR3 DNA: TGTGCCAGCAGCTTGATAGTGCGGAGCTCCTACAATGAGCAGTTCTTC. The entire variable domain, with the rest obtained from reference TRBV13 and TRBJ2-1, is as follows: AAGVIQSPRHLIKEKRETATLKCYPIPRHDTVYWYQQGPGQDPQFLISFYEKMQSDKGSIPDRFSAQQFSDYHSELNMSSLELGDSALYFCASSLIVRSSYNEQFFGPGTRLTVL.

This clonotype has at least ten counts. The chain couples TRBV2 to TRBJ2-7; tentatively, D is TRBD1 (6 bases). The CDR3 has 10 amino acids. V was shortened by 8 bases and J by 6 bases, with 8 bases between the two germline ends. Germline assignment: CDR1 SNHLY and CDR2 FYNNEI. The CDR3 bases are TGTGCCAGCTCAGGGGCCGAGCAGTACTTC. Translated, it gives CASSGAEQYF.

In this sample, this clonotype turned up many times. The chain employs TRBV7-3 and TRBJ2-1, with D perhaps TRBD2 (7 bases). The V and J ends lost 2 bases and 4 bases respectively, with 15 bases between them. The CDR3 extends over 16 amino acids. The germline V gene encodes CDR1 SGHTA and CDR2 FQGTGA. CDR3 loop: CASSLEGGALYNEQFF. Written as DNA, the CDR3 is TGTGCCAGCAGCTTAGAAGGGGGGGCCCTTTACAATGAGCAGTTCTTC.

CDR3 DNA: TGTGCCAGCAGCTTTATCGACAGCCCCCTTTTGGCGTTCTTC. Translation: CASSFIDSPLLAFF. This chain links TRBV7-8 with TRBJ2-1; TRBD1 might be the D (5 bases). The germline CDR1 and CDR2 sequences are SGHVS and FQNEAQ. There are 14 residues in the CDR3. V dropped 3 bases and J dropped 15 bases, with 21 bases sitting between them. Looking up the rest from reference TRBV7-8 and TRBJ2-1 gives the full variable domain: GAGVSQSPRYKVAKRGQDVALRCDPISGHVSLFWYQQALGQGPEFLTYFQNEAQLDKSGLPSDRFFAERPEGSVSTLKIQRTQQEDSAVYLCASSFIDSPLLAFFGPGTRLTVL.

This clonotype appeared many times. The chain has TRBV7-9 and TRBJ2-5; TRBD2 matches 15 bases. V shed 4 bases, J shed 1 base, and the junction held 1 base outside the gene matches. This CDR3 has 16 amino acids. Germline V lookup: CDR1 SEHNR, CDR2 FQNEAQ (reference sequence). CDR3 loop: CASSSGLAGGQETQYF. For the CDR3, the DNA is TGTGCCAGCAGCTCGGGACTAGCGGGGGGCCAAGAGACCCAGTACTTC.